Described below is a single TCR beta chain sequence and its context. Its antigen is still unknown. These data come from a study of T cell responses to AZD1222 COVID-19 vaccine. Sequencing used immunoSEQ multiplex PCR; TCRdb keeps in-frame clones, though not all of them. This table has 150,000 to 200,000 clones, approximately 94% appearing once. Overall study findings and caveats: All repertoire sampling was performed exclusively after the peak T cell response. Among vaccine-associated CD4 TCRs, coverage spanned spike, with dominance at 160-218 and 743-854. Reports say nearly half of spike-specific TCRs go after unmutated variant regions. Clonal diversity was possibly underestimated, and the donors were mostly white British, with more females.

The material was peripheral blood, obtained 28 days after the second AZD1222 dose. The sequence derives from an adult who received the AZD1222 COVID-19 vaccine.

The CDR3 loop is CASSPLGRGPYGYTF. In nucleotides, the CDR3 is TGCGCCAGCAGCCCACTTGGCAGGGGGCCTTATGGCTACACCTTC. This chain joins TRBV4-1 and TRBJ1-2, with 8 bases aligning to TRBD1. The CDR3 contains 15 residues. Trimming cost V 4 bases and J 5 bases; bases outside gene matches: 9. In germline, CDR1 is MGHRA, CDR2 YSYEKL.